The clone carrying this T cell receptor beta chain was counted only a few times. Its antigen remains unidentified. The junction departs from germline at one end; a sequencing error may be responsible. The germline V gene encodes CDR1 SEHNR and CDR2 FQNEAQ (reference sequence). The CDR3 is 14 amino acids. Some clones are missing from TCRdb's copy, which holds only in-frame ones; the method was immunoSEQ multiplex PCR. The sample carries roughly 45,000 clones, approximately 80% recorded once. The sample originates from a study of memory B cells and T cells in multiple sclerosis. Study-wide findings and caveats: Clone-set sizes differed between compartments, so shared clonotype counts needed normalization.

Stimulus-free culture yielded autoproliferating CFSE-dim and non-proliferating CFSE-high T cells, each sequenced separately. Roughly 5x10^7 CFSE-labeled PBMCs were cultured six to eight days unstimulated, then replicate wells were pooled. The clonotype was recovered from a human donor with multiple sclerosis. The V gene is TRBV7-9, the J gene TRBJ2-7, with 7 bases fitting TRBD2. The specimen was PBMCs from blood kept in culture. The CDR3 protein is CASSQGAGNYEQYF. The CDR3, as DNA: TGCGCCAGCAGCCAAGGAGCGGGGAACTACGAGCAGTACTTC.